This T cell receptor beta chain was recorded in a study of CD8+ T cells in alopecia areata. Study observations and caveats: TCRs were shared less clearly across patients than in mice, possibly for HLA-related reasons. Lesional scalp displayed greater clonality than normal scalp, most notably in alopecia totalis/universalis.

Following extraction, RNA underwent reverse transcription to cDNA, which served as the sequencing template. Sequencing used immunoSEQ multiplex PCR; TCRdb keeps in-frame clones, though not all of them. The sample carries roughly 100,000 clones, roughly 50% recorded once. Using a FACSAria, the CD4+ and CD8+ T cells were sorted from the PBMCs. The CDR3 has 13 amino acids. CDR1 is SSHAT, CDR2 FNYEAQ, per germline (reference sequence). Concerning this clone itself: Its antigen is unidentified. The germline gene is not matched at one end of the junction; a read error may be the cause.

V gene TRBV7-7 combines with J gene TRBJ1-1; unclear D gene. This clonotype was sampled from a human donor in good health. Material: CD4+ T cells sorted from blood. As DNA, the CDR3 is TGTGCTAGCAGCCACGACTGGAACACTGAAGCTTTCTTT. Translating it yields CASSHDWNTEAFF.